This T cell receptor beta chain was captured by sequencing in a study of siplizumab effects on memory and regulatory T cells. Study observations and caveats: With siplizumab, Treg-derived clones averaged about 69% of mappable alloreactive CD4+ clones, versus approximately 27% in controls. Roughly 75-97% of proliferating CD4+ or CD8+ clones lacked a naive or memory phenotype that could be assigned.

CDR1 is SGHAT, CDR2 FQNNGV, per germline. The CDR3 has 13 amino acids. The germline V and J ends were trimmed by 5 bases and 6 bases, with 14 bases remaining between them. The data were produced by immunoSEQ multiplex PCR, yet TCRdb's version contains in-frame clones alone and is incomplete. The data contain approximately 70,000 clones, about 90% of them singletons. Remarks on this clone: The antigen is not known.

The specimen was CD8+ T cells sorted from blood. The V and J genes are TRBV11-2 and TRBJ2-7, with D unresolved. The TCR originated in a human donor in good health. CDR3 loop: CASSAGTISEQYF. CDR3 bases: TGTGCCAGCAGCGCCGGAACCATCAGCGAGCAGTACTTC.